This record concerns one T cell receptor beta chain sequence. This CDR3 is built from 14 residues. Germline V lookup: CDR1 KGHSH, CDR2 LQKENI. Unmatched junction bases numbered 4, after V lost 3 bases and J lost 2 bases. The assay was immunoSEQ multiplex PCR, and TCRdb's table has in-frame clones only and misses some. Of 190,000 or so clones listed, about 93% are singletons. The sample originates from a study of blood T cell repertoires in COVID-19. Study summary: The analysed material was cDNA or gDNA that came from T cells, B-cell-depleted T cells, or PBMCs.

Enrollment of patients from Seattle took place during active infection, with longitudinal follow-up. This sequence originates from a man aged 25-45 years with COVID-19, enrolled during active disease. V and J are TRBV18 and TRBJ2-7; 7 nucleotides line up with TRBD2. The sample comprised peripheral blood. In DNA form, the CDR3 reads TGTGCCAGCTCACCCGCTAGCGGTACCTACGAGCAGTACTTC. Protein sequence: CASSPASGTYEQYF.